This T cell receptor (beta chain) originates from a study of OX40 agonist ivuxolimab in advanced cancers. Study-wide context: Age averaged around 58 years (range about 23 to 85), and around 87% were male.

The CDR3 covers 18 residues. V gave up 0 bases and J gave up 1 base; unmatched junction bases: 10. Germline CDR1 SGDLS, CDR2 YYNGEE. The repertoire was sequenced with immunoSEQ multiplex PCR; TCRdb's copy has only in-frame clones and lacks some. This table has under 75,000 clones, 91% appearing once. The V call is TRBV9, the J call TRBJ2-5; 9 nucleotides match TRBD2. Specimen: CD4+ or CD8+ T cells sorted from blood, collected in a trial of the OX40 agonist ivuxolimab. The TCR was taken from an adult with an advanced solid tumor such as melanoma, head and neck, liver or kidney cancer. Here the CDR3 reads CASSVALAGEGLQETQYF. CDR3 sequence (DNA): TGTGCCAGCAGCGTAGCCTTAGCGGGAGAAGGTCTCCAAGAGACCCAGTACTTC.